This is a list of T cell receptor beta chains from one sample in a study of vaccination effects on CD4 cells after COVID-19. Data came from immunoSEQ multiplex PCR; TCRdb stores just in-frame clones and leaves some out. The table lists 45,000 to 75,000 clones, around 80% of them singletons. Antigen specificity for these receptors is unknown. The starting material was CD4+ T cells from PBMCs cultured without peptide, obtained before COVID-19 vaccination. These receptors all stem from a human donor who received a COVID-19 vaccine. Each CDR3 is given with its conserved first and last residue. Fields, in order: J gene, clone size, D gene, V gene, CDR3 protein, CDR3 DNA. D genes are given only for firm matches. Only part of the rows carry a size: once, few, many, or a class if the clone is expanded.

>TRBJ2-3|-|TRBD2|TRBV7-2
CASSFAGGADTQYF
TGTGCCAGCAGCTTTGCCGGGGGGGCAGATACGCAGTATTTT
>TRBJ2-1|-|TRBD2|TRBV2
CASSRSPGLAGGIEQFF
TGTGCCAGCAGCCGCTCCCCGGGGCTAGCGGGGGGTATTGAGCAGTTCTTC
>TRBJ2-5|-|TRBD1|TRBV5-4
CASSLQGSQETQYF
TGTGCCAGCAGCTTACAGGGGAGCCAAGAGACCCAGTACTTC
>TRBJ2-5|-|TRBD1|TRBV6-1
CASSEARAGGETQYF
TGTGCCAGCAGTGAAGCGCGCGCAGGGGGTGAGACCCAGTACTTC
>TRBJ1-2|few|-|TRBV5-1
CASRANYGYTF
TGCGCCAGTAGGGCGAACTATGGCTACACCTTC
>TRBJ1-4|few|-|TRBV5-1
CASSSGTTGEKLFF
TGCGCCAGCAGCTCCGGGACAACCGGGGAAAAACTGTTTTTT
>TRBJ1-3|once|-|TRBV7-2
CASSAGTASSGNTIYF
TGTGCCAGCAGCGCCGGGACGGCAAGCTCTGGAAACACCATATATTTT
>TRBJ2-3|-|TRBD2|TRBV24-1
CATSDPRGVSSTDTQYF
TGTGCCACCAGTGACCCCCGGGGGGTATCTAGCACAGATACGCAGTATTTT
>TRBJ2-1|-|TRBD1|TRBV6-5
CASSYSGQGYNEQFF
TGTGCCAGCAGTTACTCGGGACAGGGATACAATGAGCAGTTCTTC
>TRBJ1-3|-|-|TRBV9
CASSVGGGGNTIYF
TGTGCCAGCAGCGTAGGTGGCGGCGGAAACACCATATATTTT
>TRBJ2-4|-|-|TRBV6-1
CASSDGGTSIQYF
TGTGCCAGCAGTGATGGGGGGACATCGATTCAGTACTTC
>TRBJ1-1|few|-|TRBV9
CASSTLGQGVTEAFF
TGTGCCAGCAGCACTTTGGGGCAGGGAGTCACTGAAGCTTTCTTT
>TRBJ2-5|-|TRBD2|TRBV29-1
CSVRGLAGRLGETQYF
TGCAGCGTACGGGGACTAGCGGGCCGGCTCGGGGAGACCCAGTACTTC
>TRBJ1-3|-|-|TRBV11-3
CASSLDGSSTIYF
TGTGCCAGCAGCCTCGACGGATCTTCCACCATATATTTT
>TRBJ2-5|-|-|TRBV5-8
CASSLVRETQYF
TGTGCCAGCAGCTTGGTCCGGGAGACCCAGTACTTC
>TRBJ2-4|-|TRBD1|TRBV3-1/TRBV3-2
CASSQEGQGNIQYF
TGTGCCAGCAGCCAAGAGGGACAGGGAAACATTCAGTACTTC
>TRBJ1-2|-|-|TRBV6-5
CASSYRVRGNGYTF
TGTGCCAGCAGTTACAGGGTCAGGGGCAATGGCTACACCTTC
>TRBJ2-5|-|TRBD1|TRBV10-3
CAIGRTGDQETQYF
TGTGCCATCGGAAGGACAGGGGACCAAGAGACCCAGTACTTC
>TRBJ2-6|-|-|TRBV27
CASSFRQTANVLTF
TGTGCCAGCAGTTTCCGACAGACGGCCAACGTCCTGACTTTC
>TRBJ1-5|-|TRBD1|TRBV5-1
CASSPDRGTQPQHF
TGCGCCAGCAGCCCCGACAGGGGTACTCAGCCCCAGCATTTT
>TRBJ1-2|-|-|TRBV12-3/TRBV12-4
CAFRPDGYTF
TGTGCATTTCGGCCCGACGGCTACACCTTC
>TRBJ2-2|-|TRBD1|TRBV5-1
CASSKPGQVNTGELFF
TGCGCCAGCAGCAAACCGGGACAGGTTAACACCGGGGAGCTGTTTTTT
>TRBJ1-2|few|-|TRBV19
CASSIAWSNYGYTF
TGTGCCAGTAGTATCGCATGGAGTAACTATGGCTACACCTTC
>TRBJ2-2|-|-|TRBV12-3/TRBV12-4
CASSLEGTGELFF
TGTGCCAGCAGTTTGGAGGGGACCGGGGAGCTGTTTTTT
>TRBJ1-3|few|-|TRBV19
CASTSDRSSGNTIYF
-
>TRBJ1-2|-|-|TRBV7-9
CASSSPRSGLGYGYTF
TGTGCCAGCAGTTCCCCACGGTCCGGGCTCGGCTATGGCTACACCTTC
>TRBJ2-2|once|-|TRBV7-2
CASSRTSRGGGELFF
TGTGCCAGCAGCCGGACTAGCAGGGGGGGCGGGGAGCTGTTTTTT
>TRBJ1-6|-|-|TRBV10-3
CAISEISDSPLHF
TGTGCCATCAGTGAAATATCCGATTCACCCCTCCACTTT
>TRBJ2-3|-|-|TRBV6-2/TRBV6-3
CASSEREDTQYF
TGTGCCAGCAGCGAGAGGGAAGATACGCAGTATTTT
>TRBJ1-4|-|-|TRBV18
CASSPLGTPRNEKLFF
TGTGCCAGCTCACCTTTGGGAACACCACGTAATGAAAAACTGTTTTTT
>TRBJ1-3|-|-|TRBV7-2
CASSLNPAPGNTIYF
TGTGCCAGCAGCTTAAACCCCGCGCCTGGAAACACCATATATTTT
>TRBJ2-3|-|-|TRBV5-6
CASSLDGRSTDTQYF
TGTGCCAGCAGCTTGGATGGCAGAAGCACAGATACGCAGTATTTT